This T cell receptor (beta chain) was identified during a study of shared clonotypes between healthy human individuals. Points from the study as a whole: Represented genetic and exposure-history diversity was restricted by having few donors. As a rule, naive subsets had a larger estimated richness than memory subsets. Generation probability values for non-shared clonotypes were lower than those for clonotypes shared by all four donors. Rarefaction exposed incomplete sorted-subset sequencing despite large depth.

Repertoires were generated with immunoSEQ multiplex PCR, while TCRdb's copy carries only in-frame clones and drops some. The table lists roughly 770,000 clones, roughly 96% of them singletons, with roughly 0.23% in the top ten. J was trimmed by 8 bases and V by 5 bases; bases with no gene match: 6. Germline V gene lookup returns CDR1 MNHEY and CDR2 SMNVEV (reference sequence). The CDR3 is made up of 14 amino acids. Only CD45RO-negative cells positively selected for CCR7 counted as naive CD8 cells, so terminally differentiated effector memory CD45RA+ cells were excluded. Concerning this clone itself: Its antigen is unidentified.

The sample was naive CD8+ T cells sorted from blood. The clonotype comes from a man aged 30 to 45 in good health. The V gene is TRBV27, the J gene TRBJ2-1, with TRBD1 identical over 10 bases. The CDR3 DNA sequence: TGTGCCAGCAGTCCAGGGACAGGGGATTATGAGCAGTTCTTC. It specifies CASSPGTGDYEQFF.